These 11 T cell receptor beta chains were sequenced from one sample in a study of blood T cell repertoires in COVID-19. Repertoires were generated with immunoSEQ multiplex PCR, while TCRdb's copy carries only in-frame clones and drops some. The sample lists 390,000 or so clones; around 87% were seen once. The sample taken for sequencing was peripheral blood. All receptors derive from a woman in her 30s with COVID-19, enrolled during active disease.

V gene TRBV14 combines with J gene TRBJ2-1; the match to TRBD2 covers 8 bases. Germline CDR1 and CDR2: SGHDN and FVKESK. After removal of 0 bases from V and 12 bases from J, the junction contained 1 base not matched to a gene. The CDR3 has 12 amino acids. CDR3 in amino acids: CASSQDLAGQFF. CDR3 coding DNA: TGTGCCAGCAGCCAAGATCTAGCGGGGCAGTTCTTC.

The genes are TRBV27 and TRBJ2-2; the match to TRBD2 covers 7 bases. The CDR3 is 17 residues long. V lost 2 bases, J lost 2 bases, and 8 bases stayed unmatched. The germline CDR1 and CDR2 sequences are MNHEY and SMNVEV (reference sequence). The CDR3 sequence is CASSLIMGLPNTGELFF. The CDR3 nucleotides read TGTGCCAGCAGTTTAATAATGGGACTACCAAACACCGGGGAGCTGTTTTTT.

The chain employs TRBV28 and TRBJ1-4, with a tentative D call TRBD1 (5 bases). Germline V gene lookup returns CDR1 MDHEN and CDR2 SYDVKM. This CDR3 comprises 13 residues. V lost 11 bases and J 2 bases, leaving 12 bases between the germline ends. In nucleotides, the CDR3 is TGTGCCGGGTCTGGGGGGACTAATGAAAAACTGTTTTTT. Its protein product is CAGSGGTNEKLFF.

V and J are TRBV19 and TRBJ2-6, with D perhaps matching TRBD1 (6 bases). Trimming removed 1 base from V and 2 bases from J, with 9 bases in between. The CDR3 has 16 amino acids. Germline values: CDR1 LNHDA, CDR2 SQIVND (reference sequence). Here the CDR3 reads CASSIAGAPGANVLTF. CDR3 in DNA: TGTGCCAGTAGTATAGCAGGGGCGCCTGGGGCCAACGTCCTGACTTTC.

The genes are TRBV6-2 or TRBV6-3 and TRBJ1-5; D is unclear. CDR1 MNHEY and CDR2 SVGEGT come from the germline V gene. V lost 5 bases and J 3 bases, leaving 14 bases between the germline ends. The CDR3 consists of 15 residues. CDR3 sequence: CASSHTRSDNQPQHF. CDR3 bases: TGTGCCAGCAGTCATACCCGGAGCGACAATCAGCCCCAGCATTTT.

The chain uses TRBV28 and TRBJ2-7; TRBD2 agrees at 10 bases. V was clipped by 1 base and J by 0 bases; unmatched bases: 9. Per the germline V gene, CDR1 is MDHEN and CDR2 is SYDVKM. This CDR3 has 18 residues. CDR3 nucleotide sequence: TGTGCCAGCAGTTTATTGGGAGCGGGAGGGCCCGGCTCCTACGAGCAGTACTTC. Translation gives CASSLLGAGGPGSYEQYF.

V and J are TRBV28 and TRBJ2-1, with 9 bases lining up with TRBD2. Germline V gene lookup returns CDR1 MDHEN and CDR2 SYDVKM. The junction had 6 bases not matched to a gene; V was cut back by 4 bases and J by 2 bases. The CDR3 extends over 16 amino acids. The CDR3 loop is CASSSQASGTYNEQFF. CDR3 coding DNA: TGTGCCAGCAGTTCACAGGCTAGCGGGACCTACAATGAGCAGTTCTTC.

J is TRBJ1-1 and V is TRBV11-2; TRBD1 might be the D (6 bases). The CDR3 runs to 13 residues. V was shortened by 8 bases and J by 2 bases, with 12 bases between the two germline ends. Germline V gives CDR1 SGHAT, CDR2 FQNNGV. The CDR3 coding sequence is TGTGCCAGCGCGACAGGTTCAAACACTGAAGCTTTCTTT. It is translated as CASATGSNTEAFF.

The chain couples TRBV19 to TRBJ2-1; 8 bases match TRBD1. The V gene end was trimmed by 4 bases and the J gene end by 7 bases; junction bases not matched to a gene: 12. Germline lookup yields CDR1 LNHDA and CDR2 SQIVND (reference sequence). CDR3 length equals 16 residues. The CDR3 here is CASSTQGATLQNEQFF. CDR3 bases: TGTGCCAGTAGTACGCAGGGGGCGACCCTTCAGAATGAGCAGTTCTTC.

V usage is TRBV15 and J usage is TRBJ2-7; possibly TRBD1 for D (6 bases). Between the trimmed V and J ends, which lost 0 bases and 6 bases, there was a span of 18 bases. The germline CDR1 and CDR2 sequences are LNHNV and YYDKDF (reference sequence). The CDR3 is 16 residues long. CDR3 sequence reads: CATSRDMLLGAREQYF. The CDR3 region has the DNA TGTGCCACCAGCAGAGATATGCTATTGGGGGCCCGCGAGCAGTACTTC.

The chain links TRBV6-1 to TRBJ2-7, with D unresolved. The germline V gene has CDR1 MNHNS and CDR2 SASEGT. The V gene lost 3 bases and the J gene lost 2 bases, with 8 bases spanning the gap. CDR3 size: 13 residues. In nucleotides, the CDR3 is TGTGCCAGCAGTGAGCCTGGGCCCTACGAGCAGTACTTC. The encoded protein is CASSEPGPYEQYF.